This T cell receptor beta chain was sequenced in a study of human T cells and chemical hapten exposure. Study context: Application of 0.01% DPC to the upper back was done by patch test, with a reading at 6 days. Study observations and caveats: The number of TCRs over 1 in 1000 frequency stayed unchanged after DPC.

TCRdb passed the RACE reads through MiXCR, listing each CDR3 protein once. Among around 75,000 distinct CDR3 sequences listed, about 9.3% were seen once. The CDR3 extends over 10 amino acids. Germline V gives CDR1 MDHEN, CDR2 SYDVKM. V was clipped by 6 bases and J by 4 bases, with 3 bases between them. Time point here: patch test 2, 6 weeks after DPC sensitization. As to treatment: therapeutic diphenylcyclopropenone sensitization with weekly scalp DPC. Notes on this clonotype: Antigen specificity is unknown. A much larger clone lies a single base off, so this may be a read error.

This sample comprised whole blood, obtained in connection with sensitization to the hapten diphenylcyclopropenone (DPC). This TCR was sampled from a woman in her forties or fifties with alopecia areata. Some clones in this sample may be carry-over from other donors' samples. The chain is built from TRBV28 and TRBJ2-5; no definite D call. The CDR3: CASRGETQYF. As DNA, the CDR3 is TGTGCCAGCAGAGGAGAGACCCAGTACTTC.